These 10 T cell receptor beta chains originate from one sample sequenced in a study of cytomegalovirus exposure and HLA in healthy donors. In the PCR, 60 Vbeta and 13 Jbeta primers were used. The assay was immunoSEQ multiplex PCR, and TCRdb's table has in-frame clones only and misses some. The sample comprises around 190,000 clones, about 80% of which are singletons, and approximately 0.51% rests with the top ten. The sequenced material came from PBMCs. These receptors were taken from a woman in her 50s in good health and CMV-seronegative.

The DNA of the CDR3 is TGTGCCAGTAGTTCGAAACCGGCGGAGTCTAACTATGGCTACACCTTC. It codes for CASSSKPAESNYGYTF. This chain uses TRBV19 with TRBJ1-2; D is ambiguous. With 5 bases removed from V and 0 bases from J, the gap between germline ends came to 16 bases. Germline CDR1 reads LNHDA; CDR2 reads SQIVND (reference sequence). The CDR3 length is 16 residues.

The count of this clone is one. V usage is TRBV7-8 and J usage is TRBJ1-3, with D maybe TRBD1 (6 bases). V was shortened by 1 base and J by 4 bases, with 11 bases between the two germline ends. The length of the CDR3 is 15 residues. Germline loops: CDR1 SGHVS, CDR2 FQNEAQ. CDR3 in amino acids: CASSLGQVRGNTIYF. The CDR3 DNA reads TGTGCCAGCAGCTTAGGACAGGTGCGGGGAAACACCATATATTTT.

This clone has only one observation. The rearrangement links TRBV5-1 to TRBJ1-5; D is unclear. CDR1 SGHRS and CDR2 YFSETQ come from the germline V gene. Between the trimmed V and J ends, which lost 0 bases and 4 bases, there was a span of 8 bases. The CDR3 length is 14 residues. As DNA, the CDR3 is TGCGCCAGCAGCTTGGACAGTACAAATCAGCCCCAGCATTTT. Its translation is CASSLDSTNQPQHF.

The V call is TRBV11-2, the J call TRBJ1-2; no firm D call. V gave up 2 bases and J gave up 3 bases, with 13 bases separating them. Germline V gene lookup returns CDR1 SGHAT and CDR2 FQNNGV. The CDR3 spans 15 residues. CDR3 region: CASSLSGSLHYGYTF. The CDR3 DNA is TGTGCCAGCAGCTTAAGCGGCAGCCTTCACTATGGCTACACCTTC.

The chain couples TRBV13 to TRBJ2-1; 12 nucleotides agree with TRBD2. The ends lost 5 bases at V and 6 bases at J; junction bases unmatched: 2. This CDR3 is 14 amino acids long. Looked up from germline, CDR1 is PRHDT and CDR2 is FYEKMQ (reference sequence). CDR3 bases: TGTGCCAGCAGCCCTAGCGGGGGGGGCAATGAGCAGTTCTTC. Translating gives CASSPSGGGNEQFF. The full variable domain, completed using reference TRBV13 and TRBJ2-1, is AAGVIQSPRHLIKEKRETATLKCYPIPRHDTVYWYQQGPGQDPQFLISFYEKMQSDKGSIPDRFSAQQFSDYHSELNMSSLELGDSALYFCASSPSGGGNEQFFGPGTRLTVL.

This chain connects TRBV4-3 to TRBJ1-1; maybe TRBD1 (5 bases). The CDR3 totals 16 residues. Germline-derived CDR1 and CDR2 are LGHNA and YSLEER. Trimming removed 0 bases from V and 4 bases from J, with 15 bases in between. The CDR3 here is CASSQDLGGGSTEAFF. The CDR3 DNA reads TGCGCCAGCAGCCAAGATCTTGGGGGGGGGTCCACTGAAGCTTTCTTT.

The chain joins TRBV10-2 to TRBJ2-5, with D uncertain. V was clipped by 6 bases and J by 4 bases, with 12 bases between them. Germline CDR1 is WSHSY and CDR2 is SAAADI. The CDR3 runs 13 residues. CDR3 sequence reads: CASSMTPGETQYF. The CDR3 region has the DNA TGCGCCAGCAGCATGACCCCAGGAGAGACCCAGTACTTC.

The V call is TRBV6-4, the J call TRBJ1-1; D is uncertain. The CDR3 is 15 amino acids. CDR1 is MRHNA, CDR2 SNTAGT, per germline. The V gene lost 1 base and the J gene lost 3 bases, with 12 bases spanning the gap. CDR3 protein: CASSDCGGRDTEAFF. The CDR3 coding sequence is TGTGCCAGCAGTGACTGTGGAGGGAGGGACACTGAAGCTTTCTTT.

The table lists this clone with a few counts. The V and J genes are TRBV7-2 and TRBJ1-3; D ambiguous. CDR1 is SGHTA, CDR2 FQGNSA, per germline. The CDR3 is made up of 12 amino acids. The V end was cut by 4 bases, the J end by 4 bases, with 5 bases between. The CDR3 loop reads CASSSLGNTIYF. In DNA, the CDR3 is TGTGCCAGCAGCTCCCTGGGAAACACCATATATTTT. The whole variable domain, remainder taken from reference TRBV7-2 and TRBJ1-3, is GAGVSQSPSNKVTEKGKDVELRCDPISGHTALYWYRQSLGQGLEFLIYFQGNSAPDKSGLPSDRFSAERTGGSVSTLTIQRTQQEDSAVYLCASSSLGNTIYFGEGSWLTVV.

The rearrangement links TRBV20-1 to TRBJ2-3, with D uncertain. The CDR3 is 11 residues long. Germline CDR1 DFQATT, CDR2 SNEGSKA (reference sequence). Trimming removed 7 bases at V and 6 bases at J, with 11 bases between. This chain's CDR3 is CSDTTSDTQYF. CDR3 sequence (DNA): TGCAGTGACACGACTTCGGATACGCAGTATTTT.